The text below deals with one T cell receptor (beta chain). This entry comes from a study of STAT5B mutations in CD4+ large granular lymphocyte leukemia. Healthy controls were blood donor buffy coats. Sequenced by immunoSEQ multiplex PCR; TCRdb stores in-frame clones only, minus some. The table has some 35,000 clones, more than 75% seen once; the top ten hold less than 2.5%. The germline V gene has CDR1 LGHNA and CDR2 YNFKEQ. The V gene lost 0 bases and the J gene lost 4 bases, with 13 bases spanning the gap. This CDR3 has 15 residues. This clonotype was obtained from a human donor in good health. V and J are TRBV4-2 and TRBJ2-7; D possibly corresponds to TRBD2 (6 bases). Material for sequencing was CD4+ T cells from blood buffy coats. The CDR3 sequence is CASSQESGSTYEQYF. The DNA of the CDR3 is TGTGCCAGCAGCCAAGAGTCCGGGAGTACTTACGAGCAGTACTTC.